Sequencing of this T cell receptor (beta chain) was carried out in a study of blood T cell repertoires in COVID-19. Study information: Samples came from the United States, Italy and Spain, spanning acute and convalescent COVID-19. PBMCs, B-cell-depleted T cells, or T cells provided the cDNA or gDNA that made up the material.

Profiling relied on immunoSEQ multiplex PCR, and the TCRdb table lists in-frame clones only, not all of them. This sample has roughly 150,000 clones; roughly 80% occur once, and the top ten carry 0.45% to 0.6%. The germline gives CDR1 MDHEN, CDR2 SYDVKM. V lost 8 bases and J 8 bases, leaving 15 bases between the germline ends. The CDR3 covers 12 residues. Sample: peripheral blood. The chain joins TRBV28 to TRBJ1-2; possibly TRBD1 for D (6 bases). The receptor was derived from a man aged 55-75 years with acute or convalescent COVID-19. For the CDR3, the DNA is TGTGCCAGCGGCGGGGGGGCACACGGCTACACCTTC. Its translation: CASGGGAHGYTF.